This TCR beta chain was captured in a study of monozygotic twins with cystic fibrosis (dated by TCRdb to about 2021). Background for the entire study: Barcoded libraries were prepared from about 3 micrograms of fragmented DNA with about 15 PCR cycles. To gauge how much genetics shapes V and J gene usage, the researchers compared TCR beta repertoires both within and across 16 monozygotic twin pairs who have cystic fibrosis. Ten female and six male twin pairs, aged roughly 2.0 to 40 years (median approximately 9.5 years) and mostly children and adolescents, were included in the cohort. On the day blood was drawn, the twins' weight-for-height and FEVPerc (FEV1 disease centile) were ranked against those of the 950 to 1,200 cohort participants. Data for three of the twin pairs had previously been reported in another context.

CDR1 and CDR2 are drawn from the germline V gene (reference sequence): MNHNY, SVGAGI. Including the terminal cysteine and phenylalanine, the CDR3 comprises 15 residues. The DNA shown is the 45-base CDR3, in frame from base 1. V loses 3 bases of germline sequence and J loses 5 bases, and the interval between the two ends is 14 bases. In the case of this clone: Its antigen is currently not known. Nothing much larger sits one base from this clone, and base qualities are not available.

The twin pairs came from the European Cystic Fibrosis Twin and Sibling Study Cohort, a cohort that recruited patients from roughly 160 CF clinics across 14 European countries. Both zygosity and CFTR genotype were checked in-house, and zygosity was tested with multiplex PCR across nine short tandem repeat loci. Peripheral blood was taken from each twin, and clinical parameters were recorded on the day of blood sampling. Genomic DNA was isolated from peripheral blood cells with phenol/chloroform and kept in TE buffer at 4 degrees C. Following the manufacturer's instructions, TCR beta CDR3 regions were amplified by multiplex PCR with the immunoSEQ immune profiling system. An Illumina NextSeq system was used to carry out the sequencing. The authors processed their data as follows. The immunoSEQ Analyzer platform handled processing of the sequence data, and clonality was calculated by taking the square root of Simpson's index of productive rearrangements. Similarity in V and J usage was quantified by Jensen-Shannon distance, and CDR3 generation probabilities were calculated with OLGA. The immuneACCESS database (August 2020) and VDJdb (December 2020) were searched for shared CDR3 sequences. The immuneACCESS repertoire file appears here via TCRdb, limited to in-frame rearrangements. These files lack a portion of the clones; in checked studies, under half of the deficit traces to unresolved V genes, and the cause of the others is not known. From that table come the V and J calls and clone size; the DNA was used to work out D and trimming. The sample table records approximately 34,000 clones; about 96% of these occur just once. Of the sample, 0.15% to 0.2% is held by the ten largest clones.

Here is what the overall study found, with its caveats: V gene usage was most similar to the co-twin in 13 of 16 pairs, and J usage was most similar to the co-twin in 8 of 16 pairs, which suggests genetic constraints. Simpson clonality was generally low (median around 0.009), which suggests a naive-dominated repertoire, and clonality was higher in the most severely affected patients. Sharing of nucleotide-identical clonotypes was significantly greater within monozygotic CF twin pairs than between unrelated CF individuals (P = 0.000026, Mann-Whitney). Only a small cohort was studied, and no association of shared CDR3 numbers with age, concordance or disease severity was found.

This sequence uses TRBV6-6 and TRBJ2-1; the D gene remains uncertain. The sequenced material came from blood. This TCR came from a girl aged 2 to 10 with cystic fibrosis. Here the CDR3 is given as CASSYGHTWDNEQFF. The nucleotides read TGTGCCAGCAGTTATGGTCACACATGGGACAATGAGCAGTTCTTC.